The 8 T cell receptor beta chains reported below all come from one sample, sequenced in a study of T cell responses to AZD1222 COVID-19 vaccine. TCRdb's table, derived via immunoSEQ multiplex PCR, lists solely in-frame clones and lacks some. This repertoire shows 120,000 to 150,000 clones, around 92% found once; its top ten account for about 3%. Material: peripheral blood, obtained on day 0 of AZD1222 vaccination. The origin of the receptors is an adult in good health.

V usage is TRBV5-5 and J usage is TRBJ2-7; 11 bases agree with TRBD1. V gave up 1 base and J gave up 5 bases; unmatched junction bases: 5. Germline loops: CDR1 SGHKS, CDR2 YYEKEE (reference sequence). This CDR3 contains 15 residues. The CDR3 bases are TGTGCCAGCAGCTTGTTCGGGACAGGGGGTAACGAGCAGTACTTC. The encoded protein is CASSLFGTGGNEQYF.

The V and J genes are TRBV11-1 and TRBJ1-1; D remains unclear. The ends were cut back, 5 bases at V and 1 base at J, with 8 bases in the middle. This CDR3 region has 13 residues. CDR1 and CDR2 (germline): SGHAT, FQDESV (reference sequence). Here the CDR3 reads CASSAHRNTEAFF. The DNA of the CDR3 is TGTGCCAGCAGCGCTCACAGGAACACTGAAGCTTTCTTT. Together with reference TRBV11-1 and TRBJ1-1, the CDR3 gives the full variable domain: EAEVAQSPRYKITEKSQAVAFWCDPISGHATLYWYRQILGQGPELLVQFQDESVVDDSQLPKDRFSAERLKGVDSTLKIQPAELGDSAMYLCASSAHRNTEAFFGQGTRLTVV.

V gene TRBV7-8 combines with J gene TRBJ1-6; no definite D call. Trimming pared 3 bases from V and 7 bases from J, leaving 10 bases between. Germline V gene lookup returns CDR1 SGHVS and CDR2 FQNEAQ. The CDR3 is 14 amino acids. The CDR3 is CASSFRAANSPLHF. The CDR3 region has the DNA TGTGCCAGCAGCTTCCGGGCCGCAAATTCACCCCTCCACTTT. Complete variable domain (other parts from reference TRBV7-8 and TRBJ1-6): GAGVSQSPRYKVAKRGQDVALRCDPISGHVSLFWYQQALGQGPEFLTYFQNEAQLDKSGLPSDRFFAERPEGSVSTLKIQRTQQEDSAVYLCASSFRAANSPLHFGNGTRLTVT.

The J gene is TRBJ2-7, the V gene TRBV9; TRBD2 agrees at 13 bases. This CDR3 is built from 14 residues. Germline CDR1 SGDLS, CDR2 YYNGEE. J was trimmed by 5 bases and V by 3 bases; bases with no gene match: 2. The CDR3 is CASSDGTSGDEQYF. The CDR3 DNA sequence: TGTGCCAGCAGCGACGGGACTAGCGGGGACGAGCAGTACTTC.

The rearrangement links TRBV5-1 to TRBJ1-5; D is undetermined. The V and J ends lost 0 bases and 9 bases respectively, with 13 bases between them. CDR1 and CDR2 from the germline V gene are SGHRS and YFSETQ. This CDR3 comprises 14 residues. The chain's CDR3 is CASSLASGTRPQHF. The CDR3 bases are TGCGCCAGCAGCTTGGCCTCGGGCACACGGCCCCAGCATTTT.

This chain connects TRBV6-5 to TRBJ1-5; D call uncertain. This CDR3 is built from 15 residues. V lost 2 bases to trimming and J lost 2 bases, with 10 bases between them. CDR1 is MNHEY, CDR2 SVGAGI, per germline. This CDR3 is CASSYLDRGNQPQHF. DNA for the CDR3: TGTGCCAGCAGTTACCTGGATCGGGGCAATCAGCCCCAGCATTTT.

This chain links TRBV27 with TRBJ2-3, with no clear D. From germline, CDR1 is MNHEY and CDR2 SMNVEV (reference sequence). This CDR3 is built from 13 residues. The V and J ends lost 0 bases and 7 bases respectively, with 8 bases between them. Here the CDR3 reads CASSLSPDYTQYF. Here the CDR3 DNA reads TGTGCCAGCAGTTTATCGCCCGATTATACGCAGTATTTT.

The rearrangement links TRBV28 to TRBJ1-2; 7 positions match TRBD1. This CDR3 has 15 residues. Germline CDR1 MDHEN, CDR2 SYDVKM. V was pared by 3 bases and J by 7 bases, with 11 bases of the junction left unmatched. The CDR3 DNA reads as TGTGCCAGCAGTTTGGGATTGACAGGGAGAGGTGGCTACACCTTC. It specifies CASSLGLTGRGGYTF.